The 9 T cell receptor beta chains below come from one sample, sequenced in a study of blood T cell repertoires in COVID-19. Assay: immunoSEQ multiplex PCR; the TCRdb copy retains only in-frame clones and omits some. The sample has some 310,000 clones; 90% are singletons. Sequencing used peripheral blood. These receptor sequences come from a woman in her thirties with COVID-19, enrolled during active disease.

The chain recombines TRBV18 with TRBJ1-1; D unresolved. Germline loops: CDR1 KGHSH, CDR2 LQKENI. There are 11 residues in the CDR3. Trimming took 2 bases from V and 6 from J, leaving 4 bases between them. DNA of the CDR3: TGTGCCAGCTCACCAGAGTCTGAAGCTTTCTTT. Translated: CASSPESEAFF.

The chain links TRBV10-3 to TRBJ2-1, with 10 bases lining up with TRBD2. CDR3 length equals 14 residues. With 5 bases clipped from V and 6 bases from J, the junction kept 4 bases outside the gene matches. CDR1 ENHRY and CDR2 SYGVKD come from the germline V gene. CDR3 amino acids: CAISRGLASNEQFF. CDR3 nucleotides: TGTGCCATCAGTCGGGGACTAGCGAGCAATGAGCAGTTCTTC.

V and J are TRBV6-1 and TRBJ1-5; D is perhaps TRBD1 (6 bases). This CDR3 spans 16 amino acids. V gave up 4 bases and J gave up 2 bases, with 15 bases separating them. Germline assignment: CDR1 MNHNS and CDR2 SASEGT. The CDR3 DNA sequence: TGTGCCAGCAGTGTAAACAGGGCCTCCGGCAATCAGCCCCAGCATTTT. Its translation is CASSVNRASGNQPQHF.

The genes are TRBV3-1 (or the pseudogene TRBV3-2) and TRBJ2-1, with TRBD1 matching over 7 bases. V trimming: 3 bases; J trimming: 6 bases; junction bases outside the gene matches: 5. From germline, CDR1 is LGHDT and CDR2 YNNKEL (reference sequence). This CDR3 comprises 14 residues. CDR3 sequence: CASSQEQGFNEQFF. CDR3 nucleotides: TGTGCCAGCAGCCAGGAACAGGGGTTCAATGAGCAGTTCTTC.

The gene calls are TRBV20-1 and TRBJ2-7; TRBD2 is a possible D gene (5 bases). In germline, CDR1 is DFQATT, CDR2 SNEGSKA (reference sequence). The CDR3 runs to 13 residues. Trimming pared 3 bases from V and 0 bases from J, leaving 9 bases between. The CDR3 region is CSASPGNSYEQYF. CDR3 DNA sequence: TGCAGTGCTAGTCCCGGGAACTCCTACGAGCAGTACTTC.

The chain joins TRBV5-5 to TRBJ1-6; perhaps TRBD1 as D (5 bases). Per the germline V gene, CDR1 is SGHKS and CDR2 is YYEKEE (reference sequence). Trimming shortened V by 5 bases and J by 5 bases, and 17 bases separated the two germline ends. CDR3 length equals 16 residues. The CDR3 coding sequence is TGTGCCAGCAGGGGGGGGGAACCAGCCAATAATTCACCCCTCCACTTT. Its translation: CASRGGEPANNSPLHF.

The chain has TRBV25-1 and TRBJ1-6; D might be TRBD1 (5 bases). Germline CDR1 MGHDK, CDR2 SYGVNS. The CDR3 contains 15 residues. Trimming took 4 bases from V and 6 from J, leaving 13 bases between them. For the CDR3, the DNA is TGTGCCAGCAGTGCCACACGGGGGATTAATTCACCCCTCCACTTT. It specifies CASSATRGINSPLHF.

The rearrangement uses TRBV7-9 and TRBJ2-7; 7 nucleotides agree with TRBD1. Germline V gene lookup returns CDR1 SEHNR and CDR2 FQNEAQ (reference sequence). This CDR3 contains 15 residues. The junction had 7 bases not matched to a gene; V was cut back by 5 bases and J by 0 bases. The CDR3 DNA reads as TGTGCCAGCAGCCTATTACAGGGGTCCTCCTACGAGCAGTACTTC. It is translated as CASSLLQGSSYEQYF.

This clone appeared once. The chain couples TRBV6-5 to TRBJ1-2; 9 bases are a match to TRBD1. The CDR3 loop spans 14 amino acids. V trimming: 6 bases; J trimming: 5 bases; junction bases outside the gene matches: 7. Germline V gene sequence: CDR1 MNHEY, CDR2 SVGAGI. In nucleotides, the CDR3 is TGTGCCAGCAGGCGACAGGGGGGGGCTTATGGCTACACCTTC. Residues: CASRRQGGAYGYTF.